These T cell receptor beta chains were read from a single sample in a study of PD-1 blockade in classical Hodgkin lymphoma. Generated by immunoSEQ multiplex PCR, the TCRdb table keeps only in-frame clones and is missing some. The sample yields roughly 15,000 clones, around 84% seen once. The sequences come from peripheral blood mononuclear cells (PBMCs), collected at baseline. Receptors were obtained from a human donor with classical Hodgkin lymphoma. Each CDR3 is given with its conserved first and last residue. D genes are given only for firm matches. Rows give clone size only sometimes, using once, few, many, or a class for an expanded clone.

cdr3_aa cdr3_nt d_call j_call v_call clone_size
CASSQTAGWDTIYF TGTGCCAGCAGCCAGACAGCGGGGTGGGACACCATATATTTT . TRBJ1-3 TRBV7-2 .
CASRGTGGGSNQPQHF TGTGCCAGCAGAGGGACAGGGGGTGGGAGCAATCAGCCCCAGCATTTT TRBD1 TRBJ1-5 TRBV2 .
CASSQPGQGSSPLHF TGCGCCAGCAGCCAACCGGGACAGGGAAGTTCACCCCTCCACTTT TRBD1 TRBJ1-6 TRBV5-1 few
CASSLSPGVETQYF TGCGCCAGCAGCTTGAGCCCGGGCGTAGAGACCCAGTACTTC . TRBJ2-5 TRBV5-1 .
CASSPSTGPNQPQHF TGTGCCAGCAGCCCATCGACAGGGCCCAATCAGCCCCAGCATTTT TRBD1 TRBJ1-5 TRBV9 .
CASDLRRGDYGYTF TGTGCCTCAGACCTTAGGAGGGGTGACTATGGCTACACCTTC . TRBJ1-2 TRBV6-1 .
CASSFGGNTQYF TGTGCCAGCAGTTTTGGGGGAAATACGCAGTATTTT . TRBJ2-3 TRBV28 once
CASSPSYEQYF TGTGCCAGCAGCCCCTCCTACGAGCAGTACTTC . TRBJ2-7 TRBV11-2 .
CASSAGQSSYEQYF TGTGCCAGCTCGGCCGGTCAATCCTCCTACGAGCAGTACTTC . TRBJ2-7 TRBV2 .
CASSVDLGELFF TGTGCCAGCAGCGTCGATTTAGGGGAGCTGTTTTTT . TRBJ2-2 TRBV9 .
CAWSPLGTECFGYTF TGTGCCTGGAGTCCATTGGGGACAGAATGCTTTGGCTACACCTTC TRBD1 TRBJ1-2 TRBV30 .
CASSQVLRGLSSYEQYF TGCGCCAGCAGCCAAGTTCTCAGGGGGTTGTCCTCCTACGAGCAGTACTTC TRBD1 TRBJ2-7 TRBV4-1 .
CASSLGMGGQETQYF TGTGCCAGCAGCTTAGGGATGGGCGGCCAAGAGACCCAGTACTTC . TRBJ2-5 TRBV7-9 .
CASRSLNDDGVAFF TGTGCCAGCCGCTCCCTCAACGACGATGGGGTAGCTTTCTTT . TRBJ1-1 TRBV14 .
CASSEAAVNTGELFF TGTGCCAGCAGTGAGGCGGCAGTGAACACCGGGGAGCTGTTTTTT . TRBJ2-2 TRBV2 .
CASSQRRGVGETQYF TGTGCCAGCAGCCAGCGGAGAGGGGTTGGAGAGACCCAGTACTTC . TRBJ2-5 TRBV16 few
CASSIYRDYKNTEAFF TGTGCCAGTAGTATATACAGGGACTATAAGAACACTGAAGCTTTCTTT . TRBJ1-1 TRBV19 .
CASSFQRGDQPQHF TGTGCCAGCAGTTTTCAACGGGGGGACCAGCCCCAGCATTTT . TRBJ1-5 TRBV27 .
CASSMGTGGYGYTF TGTGCCAGTAGTATGGGGACAGGGGGCTATGGCTACACCTTC TRBD1 TRBJ1-2 TRBV19 .
CASSGTSQPQHF TGTGCCAGCAGTGGAACCTCCCAGCCCCAGCATTTT . TRBJ1-5 TRBV2 few
CASSLGLAGPDTQYF TGTGCCAGCAGCTTGGGACTAGCGGGGCCCGATACGCAGTATTTT TRBD2 TRBJ2-3 TRBV7-2 .
CASTRGERTGELFF TGTGCCAGTACAAGAGGGGAGAGAACCGGGGAGCTGTTTTTT . TRBJ2-2 TRBV27 .
CASSLAHQKGTEAFF TGTGCCAGCAGCTTGGCCCACCAAAAAGGGACTGAAGCTTTCTTT . TRBJ1-1 TRBV5-6 few
CATPQGAGGYTF TGTGCCACCCCTCAGGGGGCAGGTGGCTACACCTTC TRBD1 TRBJ1-2 TRBV2 few
CASPRAGIGEKLFF TGTGCCTCCCCCCGGGCGGGGATAGGCGAAAAACTGTTTTTT . TRBJ1-4 TRBV30 .
CASSSGQANNEQFF TGTGCCAGCAGCTCCGGACAGGCTAACAATGAGCAGTTCTTC TRBD1 TRBJ2-1 TRBV2 .
CASSRYTNSPLHF TGTGCCAGCTCCCGTTATACTAATTCACCCCTCCACTTT . TRBJ1-6 TRBV18 .
CASSSGGTDTQYF TGTGCCAGCAGTAGCGGAGGGACAGATACGCAGTATTTT . TRBJ2-3 TRBV28 .
CASRGYEQYF TGCGCCAGCCGGGGGTACGAGCAGTACTTC . TRBJ2-7 TRBV10-2 .
CASSPLSGPVSYEQYF TGTGCCAGCAGCCCCCTTTCAGGGCCCGTCTCCTACGAGCAGTACTTC . TRBJ2-7 TRBV27 .
CASSQDQRGVNYGYTF TGTGCCAGCAGCCAAGATCAAAGGGGAGTAAACTATGGCTACACCTTC . TRBJ1-2 TRBV4-2 .
CASQSRAGGGYTF TGTGCCAGCCAGTCCAGGGCAGGGGGCGGCTACACCTTC TRBD1 TRBJ1-2 TRBV2 .
CAISGGVEVGPGELFF TGTGCCATCAGTGGAGGGGTGGAAGTCGGTCCCGGGGAGCTGTTTTTT . TRBJ2-2 TRBV10-3 .
CASSLRGGSETQYF TGTGCCAGCAGCTTACGAGGAGGGAGCGAGACCCAGTACTTC . TRBJ2-5 TRBV7-9 few
CASSLDKGGRYEQYF TGTGCCAGCAGCTTAGATAAAGGGGGGCGGTACGAGCAGTACTTC . TRBJ2-7 TRBV11-2 few
CASSLSANYGYTF TGTGCCAGCAGCTTATCGGCTAACTATGGCTACACCTTC . TRBJ1-2 TRBV7-3 .
CASSQTGADTEAFF TGTGCCAGCTCGCAGACAGGGGCGGACACTGAAGCTTTCTTT TRBD1 TRBJ1-1 TRBV18 .
CASSVTPQTSEETQYF TGTGCCAGCAGCGTAACCCCCCAAACTAGTGAGGAGACCCAGTACTTC . TRBJ2-5 TRBV9 .
CASSDGMNYGYTF TGTGCCAGCAGTGATGGGATGAACTATGGCTACACCTTC . TRBJ1-2 TRBV25-1 .
CASSQNRQSTDTQYF TGCGCCAGCAGTCAGAATCGACAGAGCACAGATACGCAGTATTTT . TRBJ2-3 TRBV23-1 .
CARSSDRGREKLFF TGTGCCAGAAGCTCAGACAGGGGCCGGGAAAAACTGTTTTTT TRBD1 TRBJ1-4 TRBV5-3 .
CASSSISGGETDTQYF TGTGCCAGCAGCTCCATTAGCGGGGGGGAAACAGATACGCAGTATTTT TRBD2 TRBJ2-3 TRBV11-3 .
CAGGGVEGYTF TGTGCCGGCGGGGGGGTAGAGGGCTACACCTTC . TRBJ1-2 TRBV28 .
CASSLTAAGLQYF TGTGCCAGCAGCTTAACTGCGGCGGGGTTGCAGTACTTC . TRBJ2-7 TRBV7-2 few
CASSAGLAGNTDTQYF TGTGCCAGCAGCGCCGGACTAGCGGGGAACACAGATACGCAGTATTTT TRBD2 TRBJ2-3 TRBV5-4 .
CASSVDGTRIDEQYF TGTGCCAGCAGCGTAGATGGGACTAGGATCGACGAGCAGTACTTC TRBD2 TRBJ2-7 TRBV9 .
CASSWGRTTNYGYTF TGTGCCAGCAGTTGGGGACGGACCACTAACTATGGCTACACCTTC . TRBJ1-2 TRBV28 .
CASSRSGGPLSTDTQYF TGTGCCAGCAGTCGGAGCGGGGGGCCCCTTAGCACAGATACGCAGTATTTT TRBD2 TRBJ2-3 TRBV2 .
CASTEVSPLYSPLHF TGTGCCAGCACCGAAGTTTCCCCTTTATATTCACCCCTCCACTTT . TRBJ1-6 TRBV6-6 large
CASSYGVREQYF TGTGCCAGCAGTTACGGGGTGAGGGAGCAGTACTTC . TRBJ2-7 TRBV6-5 .
CASSLGTNTYEQYF TGTGCCAGCAGCTTAGGGACTAATACCTACGAGCAGTACTTC . TRBJ2-7 TRBV7-2 .
CASSISGGQETQYF TGTGCCAGTAGTATTAGCGGGGGCCAAGAGACCCAGTACTTC TRBD2 TRBJ2-5 TRBV19 few
CASSRQNSPLHF TGTGCCAGCAGTCGACAGAATTCACCCCTCCACTTT . TRBJ1-6 TRBV6-5 .
CASRRMNTEAFF TGTGCCAGCAGACGTATGAACACTGAAGCTTTCTTT . TRBJ1-1 TRBV25-1 .
CASSFNQGYEQYF TGTGCCAGCAGCTTCAATCAGGGGTACGAGCAGTACTTC . TRBJ2-7 TRBV7-2 .
CASSRQVQETQYF TGTGCCAGCAGCAGACAGGTCCAAGAGACCCAGTACTTC . TRBJ2-5 TRBV7-5 once
CASSPPPGLSQETQYF TGTGCCAGCAGTCCTCCCCCGGGACTCAGTCAAGAGACCCAGTACTTC . TRBJ2-5 TRBV7-9 .
CASSQDPTGGLLLSYEQYF TGCGCCAGCAGCCAAGACCCTACGGGGGGGCTTCTCCTGTCCTACGAGCAGTACTTC TRBD2 TRBJ2-7 TRBV4-1 .